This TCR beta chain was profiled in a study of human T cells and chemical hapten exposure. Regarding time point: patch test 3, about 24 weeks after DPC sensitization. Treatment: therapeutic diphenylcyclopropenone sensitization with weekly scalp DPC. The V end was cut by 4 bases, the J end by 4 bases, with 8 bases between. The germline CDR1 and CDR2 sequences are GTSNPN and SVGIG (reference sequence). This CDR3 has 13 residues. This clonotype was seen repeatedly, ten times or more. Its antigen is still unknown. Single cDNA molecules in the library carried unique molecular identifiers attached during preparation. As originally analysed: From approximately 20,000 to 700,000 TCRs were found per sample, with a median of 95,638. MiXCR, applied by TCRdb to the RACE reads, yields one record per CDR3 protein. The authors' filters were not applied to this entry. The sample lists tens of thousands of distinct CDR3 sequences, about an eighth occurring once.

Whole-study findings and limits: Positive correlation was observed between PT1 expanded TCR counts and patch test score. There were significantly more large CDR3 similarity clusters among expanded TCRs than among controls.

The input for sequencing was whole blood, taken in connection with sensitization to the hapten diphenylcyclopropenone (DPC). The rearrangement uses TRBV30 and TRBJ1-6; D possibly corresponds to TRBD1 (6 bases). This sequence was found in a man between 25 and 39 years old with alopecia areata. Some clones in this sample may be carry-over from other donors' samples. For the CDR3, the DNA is TGTGCCTGGACAGGGGTTTATAATTCACCCCTCCACTTT. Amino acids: CAWTGVYNSPLHF. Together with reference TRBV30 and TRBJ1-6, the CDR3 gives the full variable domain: SQTIHQWPATLVQPVGSPLSLECTVEGTSNPNLYWYRQAAGRGLQLLFYSVGIGQISSEVPQNLSASRPQDRQFILSSKKLLLSDSGFYLCAWTGVYNSPLHFGNGTRLTVT.